This section outlines one TCR beta chain sequence together with its context. What it binds is not known. This entry is derived from a study of cytomegalovirus exposure and HLA in healthy donors. Looking at the study overall: Among the approximately 400 donors who were genotyped, roughly 86% fell in the genetic ancestry cluster that is associated with self-reported Caucasian donors. Findings of the study overall: Some segments of the V type, notably TRBV6-2 and TRBV6-3, were excluded as indistinguishable. Later analysis reportedly placed an Asian-associated ancestry cluster below the roughly 640-donor mean in N-insertions. Immune exposure information available was restricted to CMV serostatus.

Germline values: CDR1 LNHNV, CDR2 YYDKDF (reference sequence). V was trimmed by 4 bases and J by 5 bases, leaving 13 bases between them. The CDR3 runs to 14 residues. The study ran its PCR with 60 Vbeta and 13 Jbeta primers. Measured with immunoSEQ multiplex PCR; TCRdb has only the in-frame clones, and not every one. This sample has around 140,000 clones, with approximately 91% found just once. The chain couples TRBV15 to TRBJ2-3, with D unclear. This TCR came from a woman in her 40s in good health and CMV-seronegative. The source material was PBMCs. The CDR3 loop reads CATSIGILQDTQYF. Here the CDR3 DNA reads TGTGCCACCAGCATCGGTATTCTGCAAGATACGCAGTATTTT.